This is a list of T cell receptor beta chains from one sample in a study of OX40 agonist ivuxolimab in advanced cancers. Data came from immunoSEQ multiplex PCR; TCRdb stores just in-frame clones and leaves some out. The table lists about 66,000 clones, roughly nine tenths of them singletons, with 11% to 15% in the top ten. The material sequenced was CD4+ or CD8+ T cells sorted from blood, taken in a trial of the OX40 agonist ivuxolimab. The origin of the receptors is an adult with an advanced solid tumor such as melanoma, head and neck, liver or kidney cancer. The CDR3 runs from the conserved cysteine through the conserved F or W. The order of the fields is V gene, CDR3 protein.

TRBV19 CASKPPSTGANVLTF
TRBV7-2 CASSLLGQGVGQPQHF
TRBV7-6 CASSLGASFYEQYF
TRBV2 CASRATQGYTQYF
TRBV13 CASSFQNRAFF
TRBV9 CASSTGTANRETQYF
TRBV9 CASSERASGNQPQHF
TRBV30 CAWSRGSTDTQYF
TRBV4-3 CASSQDASTDTQYF
TRBV28 CASSFRGRGGYTF
TRBV7-2 CASRFSSGRAVGELFF
TRBV7-2 CASSPHWTQGSNQPQHF
TRBV29-1 CSVEAHQSYNEQFF
TRBV5-4 CASSPGSRNEQFF
TRBV4-2 CASSQDGGAFDFPQHF
TRBV7-6 CASSPSGVSRYEQYF
TRBV19 CASSSGNGYGYTF
TRBV7-9 CASSFPHYEQYF
TRBV6-1 CASSLVYTDTQYF
TRBV7-2 CASSLGVVGGQETQYF
TRBV9 CASSVGLAGGTDTQYF
TRBV7-2 CASSGGRALKETQYF
TRBV29-1 CSVVTGTSGRGGELFF
TRBV5-1 CASSLEQGAGGTEAFF
TRBV7-3 CASSFGGARADTQYF
TRBV7-6 CASSGTSGRTDTQYF
TRBV11-3 CASSLGGAQDTQYF
TRBV7-8 CASSLVGSSGLLGQYF
TRBV19 CASSIGSSGPFRANQPQHF
TRBV4-1 CASSQDGTYSYNEQFF
TRBV15 CATSIPRNRGGETQYF
TRBV4-1 CASSQEGGWGKNIQYF
TRBV7-9 CASRRSVGGDDEQFF
TRBV5-1 CASSQTGTPTDTQYF
TRBV7-7 CASTKTGPGDTQYF
TRBV19 CASSGTSNEKLFF
TRBV27 CASRARGGQSYEQYF
TRBV6-5 CASSYWAFNEQFF
TRBV5-4 CASSFPSGKVTDTQYF
TRBV10-3 CAISEGDRGEQFF
TRBV7-6 CASSRGQASSGNTIYF
TRBV11-3 CASSAWTGIIETQYF
TRBV19 CASMAGSGTGNTIYF
TRBV18 CASSHLNGLAGPSEQYF
TRBV11-3 CASSLRLAGTDTQYF
TRBV5-1 CASSLVLAGAYGQYF
TRBV29-1 CSVELTGGYGYTF
TRBV18 CASSSLAASTDTQYF
TRBV11-2 CASSPRTGSYEQYF
TRBV27 CASSLFRPTGANVLTF
TRBV7-2 CASSSPGLAGGLNEQFF
TRBV6-5 CASTWASGANVLTF
TRBV11-3 CASSLEAGTGNTIYF
TRBV7-9 CASSLPRTLTNYGYTF
TRBV2 CASRGQLAMNTEAFF